Below, one T cell receptor beta chain is given with its context. Its antigen is not yet known. No base-level quality is on record; no much larger clone is a single base apart. Per the publication, the time point label means: roughly 2 years on ibrutinib. For TCR beta library preparation, roughly 2 micrograms of genomic DNA were isolated from cryopreserved PBMCs. High-throughput TCR beta sequencing was performed on longitudinal blood samples from CLL patients receiving ibrutinib monotherapy. The patients took part in an open-label, single-center phase 2 trial of ibrutinib monotherapy. V is cut by 8 bases and J by 4 bases, and the space between the germline ends is 14 bases. Measured from the cysteine to the phenylalanine, the CDR3 is 13 residues long. Kept here is only the CDR3 DNA, which spans 39 bases and is read in frame from base 1. Based on the germline V gene, the CDR1 and CDR2 sequences are SGHVS and FQNEAQ.

The sample comes from a study of cytotoxic CD8 clonotypes in ibrutinib-treated CLL (dated by TCRdb to about 2021). The study in broad terms: In this cohort, some 16 patients were treatment-naive and fewer than 13 were relapsed/refractory, while 17 to 18 had unmutated IGHV. Cryopreserved peripheral blood mononuclear cells were collected at three points: before therapy, at response, and at either sustained remission or disease progression. On average, each sample had some 260,000 productive templates and more than 75,000 productive rearrangements. Every sample from remission and from progressive disease was obtained while the patients were still on ibrutinib. Response samples were taken after a median of approximately 12 months on treatment, ranging from about 6 to 36 months. Responses were partial in about 25 patients and complete in 2; after median approximately 69 months follow-up, roughly 14 stayed in remission and about 12 progressed. Longitudinal samples were available for about 30% of the 86 trial participants.

Beyond this particular receptor, the publication reports: Public clonotypes were rare and either shrank or stayed stable during treatment, and the rise in clonality at ibrutinib response reflected expansion of private clonotypes. Baseline clonality exceeded that of age-matched healthy donors and correlated strongly with circulating CD8+ T-cell counts. Sustained-remission and progressing patients did not have matched sampling times, and lymph node repertoires were not examined. An increase in clonality was observed at ibrutinib response, with clonality remaining stable during sustained remission and falling back toward baseline at progression.

Each clonotype received, on average, 10x coverage in deep resolution sequencing performed on a MiSeq, where the target depth lay between 1 in 1 million and 1 in 200,000 T cells. The immunoSEQ hsTCRB Kit was used to generate TCR beta libraries. As for the original processing: Data were analyzed with ImmunoSEQ Data Assistant and ImmunoSEQ Analyzer, with V, D and J genes assigned per IMGT definitions. Clonality, with values ranging from 0 to 1, was calculated as one minus the normalized Shannon entropy of productive rearrangement frequencies. Public clonotype analysis was restricted to overrepresented clonotypes comprising at least 0.05% of each patient's repertoire. Fewer than 15 repertoires from age-matched healthy donors, obtained from immuneACCESS, served as clonality controls. TCRdb's version of the immuneACCESS table is confined to in-frame rearrangements and falls short of the full clone set. An unresolved V gene accounts for under half of the shortfall where checked; the remainder is of unknown origin. V and J calls and clone size are those listed in that table; D and trimming were worked out from the DNA. The sample contains approximately 200,000 clones, 72% of them found a single time. Clones ranked in the top ten supply roughly 12% of the sample.

The TCR was taken from a human donor with chronic lymphocytic leukemia. The chain is encoded by TRBV7-8 joined to TRBJ2-5; a weak D assignment points to TRBD2 (6 bases agree). The source was PBMCs, collected after 24 months of ibrutinib treatment. The CDR3 loop reads CASAAGLGETQYF. The DNA sequence is TGTGCCAGCGCCGCGGGGTTAGGAGAGACCCAGTACTTC.